These 15 T cell receptor beta chains were sequenced from one sample in a study of T cell changes during pregnancy in multiple sclerosis. Some clones are missing from TCRdb's copy, which holds only in-frame ones; the method was immunoSEQ multiplex PCR. The sample lists 28,000 or so clones, just over 90% occurring once. Sequences were derived from CD8+ T cells from peripheral blood mononuclear cells, sampled before pregnancy. All receptors derive from a female donor with multiple sclerosis, enrolled in a pregnancy study.

The V and J genes are TRBV16 and TRBJ2-1, with 10 nucleotides matching TRBD2. Germline CDR1 reads KGHSY; CDR2 reads FQNENV. The CDR3 loop spans 15 amino acids. The V segment lost 4 bases and the J segment 7 bases; nucleotides outside the gene matches: 7. The CDR3: CASSPLAGGTNEQFF. DNA of the CDR3: TGTGCCAGCAGCCCCTTAGCGGGAGGCACGAATGAGCAGTTCTTC.

This rearrangement joins TRBV14 to TRBJ1-2, with a tentative D call TRBD1 (5 bases). Germline lookup yields CDR1 SGHDN and CDR2 FVKESK. Deletions cut 1 base from V and 8 bases from J, with 17 bases between. The CDR3 sequence is 15 residues long. CDR3 sequence reads: CASSQGRTPMDGYTF. CDR3 in DNA: TGTGCCAGCAGCCAAGGCAGGACACCCATGGACGGCTACACCTTC.

J is TRBJ2-1 and V is TRBV7-2; D may be TRBD2 (6 bases). Trimming took 2 bases from V and 3 from J, leaving 11 bases between them. The CDR3 consists of 15 residues. Germline CDR1 reads SGHTA; CDR2 reads FQGNSA. The CDR3 bases are TGTGCCAGCAGCTTAATGGCGGGGATCTACAATGAGCAGTTCTTC. Amino acids: CASSLMAGIYNEQFF. Full variable domain (outside the CDR3, taken from reference TRBV7-2 and TRBJ2-1): GAGVSQSPSNKVTEKGKDVELRCDPISGHTALYWYRQSLGQGLEFLIYFQGNSAPDKSGLPSDRFSAERTGGSVSTLTIQRTQQEDSAVYLCASSLMAGIYNEQFFGPGTRLTVL.

The chain carries TRBV29-1 and TRBJ2-1, with a weak D call TRBD1 (5 bases). The CDR3 spans 14 residues. V was trimmed by 6 bases and J by 5 bases, leaving 17 bases between them. The germline V gene has CDR1 SQVTM and CDR2 ANQGSEA. In nucleotides, the CDR3 is TGCAGCGTCGAGACAGAGAACCGTAACAATGAGCAGTTCTTC. The encoded protein is CSVETENRNNEQFF.

The chain carries TRBV4-3 and TRBJ2-2, with 13 bases lining up with TRBD2. From germline, CDR1 is LGHNA and CDR2 YSLEER. The CDR3 extends over 17 amino acids. V was clipped by 3 bases and J by 6 bases; unmatched bases: 7. CDR3 nucleotide sequence: TGCGCCAGCAGCCATGTTGGGACTAGCGGGAAGGCCGGGGAGCTGTTTTTT. As protein: CASSHVGTSGKAGELFF.

This sequence joins TRBV29-1 and TRBJ1-2; the D is unclear. The CDR3 consists of 11 residues. Germline lookup yields CDR1 SQVTM and CDR2 ANQGSEA. V was clipped by 2 bases and J by 6 bases, with 7 bases between them. The CDR3 DNA reads as TGCAGCGTTGAAATGTCTGATGGCTACACCTTC. This gives the protein CSVEMSDGYTF.

The CDR3 sequence is CASSSEAESSYEQYF. CDR3 nucleotides: TGTGCCAGCAGCTCCGAAGCTGAGAGCTCCTACGAGCAGTACTTC. The genes are TRBV11-2 and TRBJ2-7; D is undetermined. The germline gives CDR1 SGHAT, CDR2 FQNNGV. Trimming removed 4 bases from V and 0 bases from J, with 13 bases in between. The CDR3 runs 15 residues.

V is TRBV4-3 and J is TRBJ2-7; possibly TRBD1 for D (6 bases). V was trimmed by 4 bases and J by 3 bases, leaving 13 bases between them. Germline CDR1 LGHNA, CDR2 YSLEER. This CDR3 contains 14 residues. CDR3 sequence: CASSPERTDYEQYF. The CDR3 DNA follows: TGCGCCAGCAGCCCGGAACGGACAGACTACGAGCAGTACTTC.

V gene TRBV9 combines with J gene TRBJ2-3; 8 positions match TRBD2. In germline, CDR1 is SGDLS, CDR2 YYNGEE. V dropped 0 bases and J dropped 5; count of bases not matched to a gene: 5. This CDR3 spans 15 amino acids. The CDR3 region is CASSVEGTRGDTQYF. CDR3 sequence (DNA): TGTGCCAGCAGCGTAGAAGGGACTAGGGGAGATACGCAGTATTTT. Variable domain in full (rest from reference TRBV9 and TRBJ2-3): DSGVTQTPKHLITATGQRVTLRCSPRSGDLSVYWYQQSLDQGLQFLIQYYNGEERAKGNILERFSAQQFPDLHSELNLSSLELGDSALYFCASSVEGTRGDTQYFGPGTRLTVL.

The rearrangement joins TRBV29-1 to TRBJ1-1; unclear D gene. This CDR3 comprises 15 residues. Germline assignment: CDR1 SQVTM and CDR2 ANQGSEA. Trimming took off 7 bases at V and 5 bases at J, with 23 bases between the two ends. CDR3 sequence: CSALRGDLGSTEAFF. CDR3 in DNA: TGCAGCGCACTGAGAGGAGATTTAGGGAGTACTGAAGCTTTCTTT.

This clone qualifies as medium-sized (0.01 to 0.1%). V is TRBV6-1 and J is TRBJ2-3; weak D call: TRBD2 (6 bases). This CDR3 is built from 15 residues. The V gene's germline CDR1 is MNHNS and CDR2 SASEGT. The V and J ends lost 4 bases and 3 bases respectively, with 14 bases between them. This chain's CDR3 is CASSAGEGQTDTQYF. Written as DNA, the CDR3 is TGTGCCAGCAGTGCGGGAGAAGGTCAGACAGATACGCAGTATTTT.

The V and J genes are TRBV28 and TRBJ2-7, with 11 bases aligning to TRBD2. V trimming: 6 bases; J trimming: 1 base; junction bases outside the gene matches: 5. Germline V gene data show CDR1 as MDHEN and CDR2 as SYDVKM. The CDR3 covers 15 residues. CDR3 region: CASREGLAVSYEQYF. DNA of the CDR3: TGTGCCAGCAGGGAGGGACTAGCGGTATCCTACGAGCAGTACTTC.

The CDR3 reads CASSGTSGIDADTQYF. Here the CDR3 DNA reads TGCGCCAGCAGCGGGACTAGCGGGATCGACGCAGATACGCAGTATTTT. The chain carries TRBV10-2 and TRBJ2-3, with 13 bases lining up with TRBD2. After removal of 6 bases from V and 4 bases from J, the junction contained 7 bases not matched to a gene. Germline V gene data show CDR1 as WSHSY and CDR2 as SAAADI. The CDR3 is 16 residues long.

The chain recombines TRBV18 with TRBJ2-1; TRBD2 matches 11 bases. The CDR3 contains 15 residues. The V gene's germline CDR1 is KGHSH and CDR2 LQKENI. V gave up 3 bases and J gave up 8 bases; unmatched junction bases: 6. Here the CDR3 DNA reads TGTGCCAGCTCACCCACTAGCGGGAGTGCGGATGAGCAGTTCTTC. Encoded protein: CASSPTSGSADEQFF. Filled out from reference TRBV18 and TRBJ2-1, the complete variable domain reads NAGVMQNPRHLVRRRGQEARLRCSPMKGHSHVYWYRQLPEEGLKFMVYLQKENIIDESGMPKERFSAEFPKEGPSILRIQQVVRGDSAAYFCASSPTSGSADEQFFGPGTRLTVL.

This sequence joins TRBV27 and TRBJ2-2; D perhaps matches TRBD1 (6 bases). The CDR3 spans 13 residues. V dropped 5 bases and J dropped 7 bases, with 11 bases sitting between them. CDR1 is MNHEY and CDR2 is SMNVEV in the germline V gene (reference sequence). CDR3 DNA sequence: TGTGCCAGCAGTCTCTACAGGGACGGGGAGCTGTTTTTT. This encodes CASSLYRDGELFF.